This TCR beta chain comes out of a study of cytomegalovirus exposure and HLA in healthy donors. Study results and caveats: The classifier reportedly diagnosed cytomegalovirus status with high sensitivity and specificity.

V was clipped by 1 base and J by 5 bases, with 9 bases between them. CDR1 SQVTM and CDR2 ANQGSEA come from the germline V gene. This CDR3 comprises 13 residues. 60 Vbeta and 13 Jbeta primers were used in PCR. Assay: immunoSEQ multiplex PCR; the TCRdb copy retains only in-frame clones and omits some. Among more than 90,000 clones listed, around 64% were seen once. As regards this clone: Its antigen is unknown.

Sequencing input: PBMCs. This clonotype originated in a young man in good health and CMV-seropositive. The chain joins TRBV29-1 to TRBJ1-5, with a possible D match to TRBD1 (5 bases). The CDR3 region is CSVEGGYDQPQHF. The CDR3 DNA reads as TGCAGCGTTGAAGGGGGCTATGATCAGCCCCAGCATTTT.